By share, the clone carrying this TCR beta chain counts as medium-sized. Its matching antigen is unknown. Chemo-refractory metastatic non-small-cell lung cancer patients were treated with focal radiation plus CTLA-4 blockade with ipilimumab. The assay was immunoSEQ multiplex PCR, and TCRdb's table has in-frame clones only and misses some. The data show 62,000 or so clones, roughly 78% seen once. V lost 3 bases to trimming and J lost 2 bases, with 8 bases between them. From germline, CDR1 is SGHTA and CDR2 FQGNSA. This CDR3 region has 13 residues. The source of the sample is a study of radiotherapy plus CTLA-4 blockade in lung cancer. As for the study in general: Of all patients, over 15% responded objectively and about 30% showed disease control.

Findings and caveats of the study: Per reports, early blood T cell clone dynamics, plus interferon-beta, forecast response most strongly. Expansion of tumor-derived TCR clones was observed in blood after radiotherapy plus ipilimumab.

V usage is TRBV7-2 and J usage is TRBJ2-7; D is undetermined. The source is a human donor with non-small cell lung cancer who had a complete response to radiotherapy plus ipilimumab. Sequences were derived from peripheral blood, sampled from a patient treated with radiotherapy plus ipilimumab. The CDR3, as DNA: TGTGCCAGCAGCTTCGCGGCCACCTACGAGCAGTACTTC. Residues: CASSFAATYEQYF.